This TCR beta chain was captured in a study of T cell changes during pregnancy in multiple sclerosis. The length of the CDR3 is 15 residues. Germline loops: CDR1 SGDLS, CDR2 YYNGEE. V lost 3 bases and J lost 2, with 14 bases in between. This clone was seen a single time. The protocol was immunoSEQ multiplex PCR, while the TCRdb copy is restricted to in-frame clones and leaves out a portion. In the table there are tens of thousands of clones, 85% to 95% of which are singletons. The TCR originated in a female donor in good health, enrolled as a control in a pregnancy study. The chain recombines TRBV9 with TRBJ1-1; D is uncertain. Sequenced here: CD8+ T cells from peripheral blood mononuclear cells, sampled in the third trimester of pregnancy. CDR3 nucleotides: TGTGCCAGCAGCGGGATTGAGGTTGGTAACACTGAAGCTTTCTTT. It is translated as CASSGIEVGNTEAFF.